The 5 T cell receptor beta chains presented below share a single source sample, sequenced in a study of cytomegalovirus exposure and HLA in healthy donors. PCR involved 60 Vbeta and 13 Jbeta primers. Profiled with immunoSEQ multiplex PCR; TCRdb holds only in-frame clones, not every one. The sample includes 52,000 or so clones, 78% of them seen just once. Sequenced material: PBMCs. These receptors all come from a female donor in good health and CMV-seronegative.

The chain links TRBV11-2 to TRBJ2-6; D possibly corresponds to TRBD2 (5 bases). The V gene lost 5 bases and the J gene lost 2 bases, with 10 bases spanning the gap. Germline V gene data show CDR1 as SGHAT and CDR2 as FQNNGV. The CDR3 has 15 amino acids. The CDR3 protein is CASSHGVAGANVLTF. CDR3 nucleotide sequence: TGTGCCAGCAGCCACGGGGTAGCTGGGGCCAACGTCCTGACTTTC.

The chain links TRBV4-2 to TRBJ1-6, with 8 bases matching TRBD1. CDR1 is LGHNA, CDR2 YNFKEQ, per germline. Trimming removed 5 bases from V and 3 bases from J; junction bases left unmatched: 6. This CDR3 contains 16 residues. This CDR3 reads CASSKGDRGYNSPLHF. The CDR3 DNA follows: TGTGCCAGCAGCAAAGGAGACAGGGGCTATAATTCACCCCTCCACTTT.

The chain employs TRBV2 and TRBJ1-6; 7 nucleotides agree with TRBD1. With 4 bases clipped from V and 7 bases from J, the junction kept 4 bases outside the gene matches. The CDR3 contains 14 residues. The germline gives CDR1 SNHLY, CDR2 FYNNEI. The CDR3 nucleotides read TGTGCCAGCAGTGGGACAGGTTTAAATTCACCCCTCCACTTT. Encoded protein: CASSGTGLNSPLHF.

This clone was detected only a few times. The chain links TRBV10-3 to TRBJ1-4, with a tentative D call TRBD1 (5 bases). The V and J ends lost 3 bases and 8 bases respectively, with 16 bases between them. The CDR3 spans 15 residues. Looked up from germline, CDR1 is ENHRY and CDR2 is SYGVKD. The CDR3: CAISEFDSLSEKLFF. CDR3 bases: TGTGCCATCAGTGAATTTGACAGCCTGTCGGAAAAACTGTTTTTT.

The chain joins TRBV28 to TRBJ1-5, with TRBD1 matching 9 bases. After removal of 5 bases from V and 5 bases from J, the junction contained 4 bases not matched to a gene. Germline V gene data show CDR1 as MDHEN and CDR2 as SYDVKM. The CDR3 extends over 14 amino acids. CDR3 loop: CASSPRTGDQPQHF. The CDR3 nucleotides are TGTGCCAGCAGTCCTCGGACAGGGGATCAGCCCCAGCATTTT.